This T cell receptor (beta chain) was retrieved from a study of T cell clusters in autoimmune cytopenias. The study's findings and limits: TRB repertoire shifts in secondary cytopenia and chronic lymphocytic leukemia mostly reflected lymphoma, not autoimmunity. A dominant lymphoma-associated repertoire apparently masked the cluster-lack signature in secondary cytopenia versus chronic lymphocytic leukemia. The T cell clusters came from computational analysis alone and lack functional validation.

This clonotype is medium-sized (0.01 to 0.1%) by frequency. Antigen unknown. Multiplex touch-down PCR amplified TRB using TRB-A and TRB-B pools in one tube. TCRdb processed the multiplex PCR reads again and assigns one entry to each CDR3 protein, with no DNA. Its listing shows over 1,500 distinct CDR3 sequences. Some 40,000 genome equivalents of blood DNA were amplified for TRB. The CDR3 spans 14 residues. Germline V CDR1 and CDR2: SEHNR, FQNEAQ (reference sequence). This rearrangement joins TRBV7-9 to TRBJ2-1. This TCR came from a human donor with an autoimmune cytopenia or autoimmune hepatitis (not recorded which). The sample consisted of peripheral blood. The CDR3 spells CASSLASLGNEQFF.